These 16 T cell receptor beta chains share one sample of origin, sequenced in a study of blood T cell repertoires in COVID-19. Libraries were prepared by immunoSEQ multiplex PCR; TCRdb keeps only in-frame clonotypes and omits some of them. The repertoire holds approximately 140,000 clones, with under 80% as singletons. The sequenced sample was peripheral blood. Every receptor here comes from a man older than 75 with acute or convalescent COVID-19.

J is TRBJ1-1 and V is TRBV11-2, with a tentative D call TRBD1 (5 bases). The germline CDR1 and CDR2 sequences are SGHAT and FQNNGV. The CDR3 has 14 amino acids. The V end was cut by 8 bases, the J end by 1 base, with 14 bases between. The CDR3, as DNA: TGTGCCAGCGCAGGGTTGGGCAAGAACACTGAAGCTTTCTTT. Its translation is CASAGLGKNTEAFF.

Many counts were recorded for this clone. This chain links TRBV2 with TRBJ2-7, with 10 bases aligning to TRBD1. Germline CDR1 and CDR2: SNHLY and FYNNEI. The CDR3 has 14 residues. V was pared by 6 bases and J by 2 bases, with 4 bases of the junction left unmatched. The CDR3 nucleotides are TGTGCCAGCAGCTTAGACAGGGGGCCCTACGAGCAGTACTTC. It yields the protein CASSLDRGPYEQYF.

The J gene is TRBJ1-6, the V gene TRBV18; 7 bases match TRBD1. Trimming took 6 bases from V and 8 from J; bases not matched to a gene: 10. Germline CDR1 and CDR2: KGHSH and LQKENI. CDR3 length equals 15 residues. The CDR3 DNA is TGTGCCAGCTCGCGGGACAGTACGCGGGATTCACCCCTCCACTTT. Translating gives CASSRDSTRDSPLHF.

The chain's CDR3 is CASSVWGSSYEQYF. DNA for the CDR3: TGTGCCAGCAGCGTGTGGGGCAGCTCCTACGAGCAGTACTTC. The chain has TRBV9 and TRBJ2-7; possible D gene TRBD1, 5 bases. This CDR3 has 14 residues. The V gene's germline CDR1 is SGDLS and CDR2 YYNGEE. The V end lost 2 bases, the J end lost 0 bases, and 9 bases lay between the germline ends.

This chain connects TRBV18 to TRBJ2-3, with a weak D call TRBD2 (5 bases). Trimming shortened V by 4 bases and J by 6 bases, and 11 bases separated the two germline ends. The germline V gene encodes CDR1 KGHSH and CDR2 LQKENI. The CDR3 consists of 13 residues. The chain's CDR3 is CASSRSREDTQYF. The CDR3 nucleotides read TGTGCCAGCTCACGCTCTAGGGAGGATACGCAGTATTTT. Full variable domain (missing parts from reference TRBV18 and TRBJ2-3): NAGVMQNPRHLVRRRGQEARLRCSPMKGHSHVYWYRQLPEEGLKFMVYLQKENIIDESGMPKERFSAEFPKEGPSILRIQQVVRGDSAAYFCASSRSREDTQYFGPGTRLTVL.

The V call is TRBV19, the J call TRBJ1-5; TRBD1 matches at 10 bases. J lost 3 bases, V lost 6 bases, and 11 bases had no gene match. This CDR3 contains 17 residues. Germline assignment: CDR1 LNHDA and CDR2 SQIVND (reference sequence). The CDR3 reads CASRTVRDRGLNQPQHF. CDR3 nucleotide sequence: TGTGCCAGTAGGACCGTTAGGGACAGGGGACTCAATCAGCCCCAGCATTTT.

The chain couples TRBV2 to TRBJ2-7; TRBD1 might be the D (5 bases). The ends were cut back, 3 bases at V and 6 bases at J, with 9 bases in the middle. Germline-derived CDR1 and CDR2 are SNHLY and FYNNEI. This CDR3 contains 12 residues. The CDR3 loop reads CASSDWGREQYF. Here the CDR3 DNA reads TGTGCCAGCAGTGACTGGGGCCGCGAGCAGTACTTC.

The chain carries TRBV11-3 and TRBJ2-1; 9 nucleotides agree with TRBD2. V dropped 5 bases and J dropped 3; count of bases not matched to a gene: 5. The CDR3 is 15 residues long. CDR1 and CDR2 (germline): SGHNT, YENEEA. CDR3 sequence: CASSESGGSYNEQFF. Written as DNA, the CDR3 is TGTGCCAGCAGCGAAAGCGGGGGGAGCTACAATGAGCAGTTCTTC.

The chain combines TRBV2 with TRBJ2-1; TRBD2 matches at 12 bases. Trimming at V came to 7 bases and at J to 5 bases, leaving 6 bases not matched to a gene. The CDR3 is 15 residues long. In germline, CDR1 is SNHLY, CDR2 FYNNEI. The CDR3 sequence: CASTALAGGNNEQFF. The CDR3 DNA is TGTGCCAGCACAGCCCTAGCGGGGGGGAACAATGAGCAGTTCTTC.

This clone was detected a few times. The V and J genes are TRBV2 and TRBJ1-2; unclear D gene. The CDR3 consists of 12 residues. CDR1 is SNHLY and CDR2 is FYNNEI in the germline V gene. V dropped 1 base and J dropped 13 bases, with 13 bases sitting between them. The CDR3 is CASSEDGGLSTF. Here the CDR3 DNA reads TGTGCCAGCAGTGAAGATGGAGGTTTAAGCACCTTC.

V gene TRBV18 combines with J gene TRBJ2-5; D not certain. The CDR3 covers 13 residues. The germline V gene encodes CDR1 KGHSH and CDR2 LQKENI. V dropped 3 bases and J dropped 5 bases, with 10 bases sitting between them. CDR3: CASSPNTVETQYF. The DNA of the CDR3 is TGTGCCAGCTCACCCAATACAGTGGAGACCCAGTACTTC.

The chain joins TRBV7-2 to TRBJ1-2; D not resolved. The V end lost 6 bases, the J end lost 8 bases, and 16 bases lay between the germline ends. Germline loops: CDR1 SGHTA, CDR2 FQGNSA. The CDR3 sequence is 13 residues long. The CDR3 nucleotides are TGTGCCAGCAGTACTAACGTGGCCCGGGGCTACACCTTC. The encoded protein is CASSTNVARGYTF.

This clone was observed a handful of times. The chain combines TRBV4-1 with TRBJ1-1, with no clear D. Per the germline V gene, CDR1 is MGHRA and CDR2 is YSYEKL. The CDR3 is 15 amino acids. The V end was cut by 1 base, the J end by 6 bases, with 15 bases between. CDR3 region: CASSQGWPGGAEAFF. CDR3 nucleotides: TGCGCCAGCAGCCAAGGATGGCCCGGCGGGGCTGAAGCTTTCTTT.

The gene calls are TRBV18 and TRBJ2-5; 8 nucleotides match TRBD1. V shed 2 bases, J shed 3 bases, and the junction held 11 bases outside the gene matches. The CDR3 length is 17 residues. From germline, CDR1 is KGHSH and CDR2 LQKENI. The CDR3 is CASSPFGLGQGKETQYF. As DNA, the CDR3 is TGTGCCAGCTCACCATTCGGGTTAGGACAGGGCAAAGAGACCCAGTACTTC.

The V gene is TRBV10-1, the J gene TRBJ2-3; 10 nucleotides align to TRBD2. J was trimmed by 4 bases and V by 3 bases; bases with no gene match: 4. Germline-derived CDR1 and CDR2 are WNHNN and SYGVQD (reference sequence). The CDR3 is 15 residues long. The CDR3 sequence: CASSDESGGADTQYF. The CDR3 DNA reads as TGCGCCAGCAGTGACGAGAGCGGGGGGGCAGATACGCAGTATTTT.

This chain uses TRBV29-1 with TRBJ2-3, with unresolved D. The CDR3 extends over 13 amino acids. Germline assignment: CDR1 SQVTM and CDR2 ANQGSEA. V lost 3 bases and J lost 5, with 12 bases in between. The CDR3 coding sequence is TGCAGCGTTGATCAGCAGGCCGTAGATACGCAGTATTTT. It specifies CSVDQQAVDTQYF.